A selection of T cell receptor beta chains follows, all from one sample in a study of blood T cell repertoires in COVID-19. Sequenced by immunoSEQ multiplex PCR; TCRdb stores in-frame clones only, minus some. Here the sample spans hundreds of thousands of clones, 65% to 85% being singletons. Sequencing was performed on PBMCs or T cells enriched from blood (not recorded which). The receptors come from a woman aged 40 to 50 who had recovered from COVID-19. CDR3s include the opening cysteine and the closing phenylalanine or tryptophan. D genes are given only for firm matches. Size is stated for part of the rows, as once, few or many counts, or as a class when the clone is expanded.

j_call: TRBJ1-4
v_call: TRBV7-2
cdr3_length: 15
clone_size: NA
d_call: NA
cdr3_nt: TGTGCCAGCAGCTTAGGGCAGGGCCTTAATGAAAAACTGTTTTTT
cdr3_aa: CASSLGQGLNEKLFF

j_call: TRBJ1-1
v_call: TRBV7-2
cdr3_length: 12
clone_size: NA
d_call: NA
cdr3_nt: TGTGCCAGCAGCGCACAGGGCACTGAAGCTTTCTTT
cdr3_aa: CASSAQGTEAFF

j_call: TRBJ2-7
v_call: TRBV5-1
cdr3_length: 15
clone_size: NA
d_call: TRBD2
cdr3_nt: TGCGCCAGCAGCTGGGGTATTAGCGGGAGTTACGAGCAGTACTTC
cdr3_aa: CASSWGISGSYEQYF

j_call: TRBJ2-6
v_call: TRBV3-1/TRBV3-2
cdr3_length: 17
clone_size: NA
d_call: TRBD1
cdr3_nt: TGTGCCAGAGGACCGGGACAGGGAGGAACTGGGGCCAACGTCCTGACTTTC
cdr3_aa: CARGPGQGGTGANVLTF

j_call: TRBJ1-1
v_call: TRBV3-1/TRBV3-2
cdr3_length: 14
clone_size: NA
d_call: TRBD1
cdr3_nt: TGTGCCAGCAGCCTACGGGACAGTCAAATTGAAGCTTTCTTT
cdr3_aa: CASSLRDSQIEAFF

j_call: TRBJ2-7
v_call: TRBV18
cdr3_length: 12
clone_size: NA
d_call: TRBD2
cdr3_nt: TGTGCCAGCTCTCCCGGGGGGACCGAGCAGTACTTC
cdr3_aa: CASSPGGTEQYF

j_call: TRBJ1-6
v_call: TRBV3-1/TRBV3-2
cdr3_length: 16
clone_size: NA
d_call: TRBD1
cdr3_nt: TGTGCCAGCAGCCACTCTGACAGGGGTGATAATTCACCCCTCCACTTT
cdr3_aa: CASSHSDRGDNSPLHF

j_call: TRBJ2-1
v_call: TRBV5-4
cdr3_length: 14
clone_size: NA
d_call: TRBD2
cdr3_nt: TGTGCCAGCAGCTTGGACTCGGGGGGGAATGAGCAGTTCTTC
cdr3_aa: CASSLDSGGNEQFF

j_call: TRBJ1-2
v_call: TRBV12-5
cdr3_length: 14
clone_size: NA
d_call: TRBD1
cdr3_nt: TGTGCTAGTGCCGCAGGGGGACCTAACTATGGCTACACCTTC
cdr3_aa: CASAAGGPNYGYTF

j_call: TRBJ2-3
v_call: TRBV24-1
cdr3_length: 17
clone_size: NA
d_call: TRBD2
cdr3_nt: TGTGCCACCAGTGATCCCGCCATAGCGGGAGAGACAGATACGCAGTATTTT
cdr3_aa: CATSDPAIAGETDTQYF

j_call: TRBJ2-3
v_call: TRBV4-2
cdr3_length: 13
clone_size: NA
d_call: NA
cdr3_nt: TGTGCCAGCAGCCCAGGCGCCCCAGATACGCAGTATTTT
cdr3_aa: CASSPGAPDTQYF

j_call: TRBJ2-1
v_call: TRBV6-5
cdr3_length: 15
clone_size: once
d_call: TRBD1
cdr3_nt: TGTGCCAGCGCCACCGACAGGGGGTTCTACAATGAGCAGTTCTTC
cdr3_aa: CASATDRGFYNEQFF

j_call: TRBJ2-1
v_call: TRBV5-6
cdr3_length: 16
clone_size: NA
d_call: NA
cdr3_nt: TGTGCCAGCAGCTTGGTGGGTTCTAGTCAGTACAATGAGCAGTTCTTC
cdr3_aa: CASSLVGSSQYNEQFF

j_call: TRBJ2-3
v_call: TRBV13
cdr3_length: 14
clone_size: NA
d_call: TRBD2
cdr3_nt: TGTGCCAGTTCTACTAGCGGACGAGCGGATACGCAGTATTTT
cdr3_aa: CASSTSGRADTQYF

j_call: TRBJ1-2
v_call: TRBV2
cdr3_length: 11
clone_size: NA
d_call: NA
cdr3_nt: TGTGCCGTTCAGGGAGGCCATGGCTACACCTTC
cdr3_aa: CAVQGGHGYTF

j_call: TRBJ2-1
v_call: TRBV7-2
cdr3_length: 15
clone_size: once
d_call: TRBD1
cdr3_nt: TGTGCCAGCAGCTCGGACAGGGGAAGCCACAATGAGCAGTTCTTC
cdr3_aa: CASSSDRGSHNEQFF

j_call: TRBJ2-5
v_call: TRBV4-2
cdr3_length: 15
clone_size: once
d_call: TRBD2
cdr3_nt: TGTGCCAGCAGCCAAAATCCAGCGGGAAAAGAGACCCAGTACTTC
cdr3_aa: CASSQNPAGKETQYF

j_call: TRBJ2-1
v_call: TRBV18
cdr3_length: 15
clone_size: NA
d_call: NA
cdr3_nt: TGTGCCAGCTCACCACCCTCGGTGGGGGGTAATGAGCAGTTCTTC
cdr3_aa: CASSPPSVGGNEQFF

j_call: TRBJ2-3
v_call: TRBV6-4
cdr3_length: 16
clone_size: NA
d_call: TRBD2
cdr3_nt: TGTGCCAGCAGCCCCCTCGGGGGGGGGACCACAGATACGCAGTATTTT
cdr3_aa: CASSPLGGGTTDTQYF

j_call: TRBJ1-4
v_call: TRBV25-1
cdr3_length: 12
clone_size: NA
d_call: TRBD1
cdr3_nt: TGTGCCAGCGGAGGGGGCTCGCTGTCGCTGTTTTTT
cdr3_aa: CASGGGSLSLFF

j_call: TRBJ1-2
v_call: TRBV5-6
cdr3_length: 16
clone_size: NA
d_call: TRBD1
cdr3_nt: TGTGCCAGCAGCTTGGTAGGACAGGGAGAGAGCTATGGCTACACCTTC
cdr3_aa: CASSLVGQGESYGYTF

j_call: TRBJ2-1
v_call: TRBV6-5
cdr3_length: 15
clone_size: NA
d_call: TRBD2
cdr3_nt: TGTGCCAGCAGTTATAGCGGGGGGGGAAGCAATGAGCAGTTCTTC
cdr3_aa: CASSYSGGGSNEQFF

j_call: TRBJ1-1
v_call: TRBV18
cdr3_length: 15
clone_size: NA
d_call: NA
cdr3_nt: TGTGCCAGCTCACCACGAGGGGGAGAACAGACTGAAGCTTTCTTT
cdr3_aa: CASSPRGGEQTEAFF

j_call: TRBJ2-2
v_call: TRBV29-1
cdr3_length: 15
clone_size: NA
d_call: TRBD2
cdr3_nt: TGCAGCGTACTATATAGCGGGAGAGGCACCGGGGAGCTGTTTTTT
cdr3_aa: CSVLYSGRGTGELFF

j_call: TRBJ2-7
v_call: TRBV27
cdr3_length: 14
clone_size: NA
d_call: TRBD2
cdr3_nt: TGTGCCAGCAGTCCCGGGACTAGAATCGACGAGCAGTACTTC
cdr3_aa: CASSPGTRIDEQYF

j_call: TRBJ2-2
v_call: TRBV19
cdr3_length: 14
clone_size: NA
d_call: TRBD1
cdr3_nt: TGTGCCAGTAAAACAGGGGCGGTCACCGGGGAGCTGTTTTTT
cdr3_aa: CASKTGAVTGELFF

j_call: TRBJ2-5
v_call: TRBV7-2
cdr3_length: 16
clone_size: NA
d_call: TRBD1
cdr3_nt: TGTGCCAGCAGCTCTCGGACAGGGGGGAGGAGAGAGACCCAGTACTTC
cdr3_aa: CASSSRTGGRRETQYF

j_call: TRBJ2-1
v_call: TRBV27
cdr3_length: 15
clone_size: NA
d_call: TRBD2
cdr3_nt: TGTGCCAGCAGTTCCGGGACTAGCGGAAATAATGAGCAGTTCTTC
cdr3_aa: CASSSGTSGNNEQFF

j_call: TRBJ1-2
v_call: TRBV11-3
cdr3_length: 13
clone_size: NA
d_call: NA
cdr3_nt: TGTGCCAGCAGCTTAGAGGAGCGGGATGGCTACACCTTC
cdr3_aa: CASSLEERDGYTF

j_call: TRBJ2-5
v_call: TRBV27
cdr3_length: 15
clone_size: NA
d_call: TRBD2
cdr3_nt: TGTGCCAGCAGTGGGACTAGCGGACCGCAAGAGACCCAGTACTTC
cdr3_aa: CASSGTSGPQETQYF

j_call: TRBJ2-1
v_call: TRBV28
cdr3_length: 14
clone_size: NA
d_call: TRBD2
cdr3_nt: TGTGCCAGCATCGAAAGCGGGAGGGACAATGAGCAGTTCTTC
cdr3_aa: CASIESGRDNEQFF

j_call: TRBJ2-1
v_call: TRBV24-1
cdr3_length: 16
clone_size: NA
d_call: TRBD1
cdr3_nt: TGTGCCACCAGTCAGAAACAGGGGAGCTCCTACAATGAGCAGTTCTTC
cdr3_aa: CATSQKQGSSYNEQFF

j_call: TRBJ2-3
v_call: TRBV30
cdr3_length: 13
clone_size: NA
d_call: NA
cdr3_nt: TGTGCCTTAGACCTGGGCGGCACAGATACGCAGTATTTT
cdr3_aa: CALDLGGTDTQYF

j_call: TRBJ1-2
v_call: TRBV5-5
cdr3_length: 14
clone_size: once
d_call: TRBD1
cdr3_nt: TGTGCCAGCAGCCCCCTGGACAGGGTATATGGCTACACCTTC
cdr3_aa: CASSPLDRVYGYTF

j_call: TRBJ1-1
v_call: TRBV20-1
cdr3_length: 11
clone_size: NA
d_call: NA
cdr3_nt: TGCAGTGCCACTGGCGGGCAGGAGGCTTTCTTT
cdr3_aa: CSATGGQEAFF

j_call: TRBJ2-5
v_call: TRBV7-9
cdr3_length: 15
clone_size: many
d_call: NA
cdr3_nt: TGTGCCAGCAGCCCCACAAGACAATCACAGGAGACCCAGTACTTC
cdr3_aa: CASSPTRQSQETQYF

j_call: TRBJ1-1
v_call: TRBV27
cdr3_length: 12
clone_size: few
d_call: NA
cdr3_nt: TGTGCCAGCAGTTCTTCCCGTACTGAAGCTTTCTTT
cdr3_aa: CASSSSRTEAFF

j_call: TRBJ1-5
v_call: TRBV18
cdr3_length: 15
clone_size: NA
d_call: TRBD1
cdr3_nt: TGTGCCAGCTCACCGCCGGGACAGGGAAATCAGCCCCAGCATTTT
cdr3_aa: CASSPPGQGNQPQHF

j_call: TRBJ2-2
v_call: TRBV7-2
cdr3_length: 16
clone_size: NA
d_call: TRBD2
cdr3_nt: TGTGCCAGCAGCTTTAGCGGGAGGGTTGGTCCCGGGGAGCTGTTTTTT
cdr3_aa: CASSFSGRVGPGELFF

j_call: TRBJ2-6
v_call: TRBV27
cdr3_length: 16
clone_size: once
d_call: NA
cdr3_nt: TGTGCCAGCAGTTTATTTTATCCCTCTGGGGCCAACGTCCTGACTTTC
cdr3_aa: CASSLFYPSGANVLTF

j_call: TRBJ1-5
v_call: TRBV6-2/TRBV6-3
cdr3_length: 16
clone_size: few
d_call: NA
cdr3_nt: TGTGCCAGCAGCAAATTCCGGGCCCTAGGGGATCAGCCCCAGCATTTT
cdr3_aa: CASSKFRALGDQPQHF

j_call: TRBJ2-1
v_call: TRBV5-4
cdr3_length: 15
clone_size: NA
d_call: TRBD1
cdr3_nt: TGTGCCAGCAGCAAGGACAGGAGCTCCTACAATGAGCAGTTCTTC
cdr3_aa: CASSKDRSSYNEQFF

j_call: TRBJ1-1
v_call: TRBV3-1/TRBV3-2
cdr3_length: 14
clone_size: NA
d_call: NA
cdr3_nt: TGTGCCAGCAGCCAAGAGGGCGCGAACACTGAAGCTTTCTTT
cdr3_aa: CASSQEGANTEAFF

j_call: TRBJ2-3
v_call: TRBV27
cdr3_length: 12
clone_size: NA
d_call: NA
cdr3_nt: TGTGCCAGCAGAAAGAGGGCAGATACGCAGTATTTT
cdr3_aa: CASRKRADTQYF

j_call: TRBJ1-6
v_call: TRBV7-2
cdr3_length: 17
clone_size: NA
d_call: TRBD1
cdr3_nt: TGTGCCAGCAGCTTCGCCTCCGCGGACAGGATTAATTCACCCCTCCACTTT
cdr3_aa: CASSFASADRINSPLHF

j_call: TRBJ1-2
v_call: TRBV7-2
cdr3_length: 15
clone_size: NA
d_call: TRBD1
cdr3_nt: TGTGCCAGCAGCTTAGCGGGGACAGCCGCCGGAGGCTACACCTTC
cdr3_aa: CASSLAGTAAGGYTF

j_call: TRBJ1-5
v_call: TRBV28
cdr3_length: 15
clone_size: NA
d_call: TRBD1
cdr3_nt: TGTGCCAGCAGTCCCCGCCGACAGGGGGATCAGCCCCAGCATTTT
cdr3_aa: CASSPRRQGDQPQHF

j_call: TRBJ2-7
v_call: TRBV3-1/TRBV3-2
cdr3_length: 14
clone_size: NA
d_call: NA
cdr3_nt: TGTGCCAGCAGCCATACAATTAGCCCCTACGAGCAGTACTTC
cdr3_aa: CASSHTISPYEQYF

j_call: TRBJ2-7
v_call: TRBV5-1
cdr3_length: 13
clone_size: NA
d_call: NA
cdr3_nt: TGCGCCAGCAGCGGGGGGACCGGAGGGCAGCAGTACTTC
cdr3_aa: CASSGGTGGQQYF

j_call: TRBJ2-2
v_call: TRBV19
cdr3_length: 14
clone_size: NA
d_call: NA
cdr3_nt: TGTGCCAGTAGTAAATGGCAGGGGAACGGGGAGCTGTTTTTT
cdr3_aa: CASSKWQGNGELFF

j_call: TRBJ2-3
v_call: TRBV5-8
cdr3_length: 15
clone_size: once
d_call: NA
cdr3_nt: TGTGCCAGCAGCTTGGCCGTCCCTAGCACAGATACGCAGTATTTT
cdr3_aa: CASSLAVPSTDTQYF

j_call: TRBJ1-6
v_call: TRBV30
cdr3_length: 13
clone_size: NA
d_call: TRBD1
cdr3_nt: TGTGCCTGGATGGGACAGAGCAATTCACCCCTCCACTTT
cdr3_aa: CAWMGQSNSPLHF

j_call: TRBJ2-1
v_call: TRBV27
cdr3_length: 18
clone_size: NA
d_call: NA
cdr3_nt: TGTGTCAGCAGCCTAAGGGGGGGGTATAGCACGATGTACAATGAGCAGTTCTTC
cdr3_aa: CVSSLRGGYSTMYNEQFF

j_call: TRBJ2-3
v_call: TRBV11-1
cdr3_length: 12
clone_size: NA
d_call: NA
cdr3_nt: TGTGCCAGCAGCTTAATTTCTGCGATACAGTATTTT
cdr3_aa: CASSLISAIQYF

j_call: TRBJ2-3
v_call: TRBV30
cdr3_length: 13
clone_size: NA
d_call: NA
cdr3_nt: TGTGCCTGGAGTGTTCCGGGTAGCCATACGCAGTATTTT
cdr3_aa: CAWSVPGSHTQYF